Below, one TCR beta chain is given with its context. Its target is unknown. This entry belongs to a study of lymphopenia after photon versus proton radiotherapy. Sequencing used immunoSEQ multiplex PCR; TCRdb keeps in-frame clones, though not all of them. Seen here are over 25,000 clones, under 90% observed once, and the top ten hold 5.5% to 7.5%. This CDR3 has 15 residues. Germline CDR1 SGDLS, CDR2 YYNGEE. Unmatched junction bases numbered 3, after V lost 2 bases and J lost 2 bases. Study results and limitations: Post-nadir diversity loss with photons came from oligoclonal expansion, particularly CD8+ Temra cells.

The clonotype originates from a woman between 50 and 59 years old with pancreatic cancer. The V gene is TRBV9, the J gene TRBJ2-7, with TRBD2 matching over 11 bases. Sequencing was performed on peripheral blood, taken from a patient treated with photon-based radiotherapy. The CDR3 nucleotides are TGTGCCAGCAGCGTTAATAGCGGGGGGGCCTACGAGCAGTACTTC. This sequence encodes CASSVNSGGAYEQYF.